The next 32 T cell receptor beta chains were all read from a single sample in a study of blood T cells in healthy people across ages. A second about 7 to 12 cycle PCR used barcoded and J-beta primers. TCRdb recomputed calls from the 5' RACE reads with MiXCR, one row per CDR3 protein. The data contain 600,000 to 850,000 distinct CDR3 sequences, roughly 41% of them singletons. Specimen: blood. The origin of the receptors is a woman aged 60-75 years in good health.

V and J are TRBV6-5 and TRBJ1-2; D is undetermined. The CDR3 spans 16 residues. The germline CDR1 and CDR2 sequences are MNHEY and SVGAGI. V was clipped by 0 bases and J by 4 bases, with 15 bases between them. The CDR3 loop is CASSYSKGRDPYGYTF. DNA of the CDR3: TGTGCCAGCAGTTACTCGAAGGGAAGGGATCCCTATGGCTACACCTTC.

The CDR3 reads CASSPRPPPPNEKLFF. CDR3 sequence (DNA): TGTGCCAGCAGCCCCCGGCCCCCACCCCCTAATGAAAAACTGTTTTTT. The chain carries TRBV7-6 and TRBJ1-4, with D uncertain. The CDR3 contains 16 residues. The V end was cut by 5 bases, the J end by 3 bases, with 16 bases between. Per the germline V gene, CDR1 is SGHVS and CDR2 is FNYEAQ.

This clonotype was picked up many times. The chain combines TRBV15 with TRBJ2-7, with TRBD2 matching 10 bases. This CDR3 is built from 13 residues. Germline assignment: CDR1 LNHNV and CDR2 YYDKDF (reference sequence). Trimming cost V 6 bases and J 6 bases; bases outside gene matches: 5. The CDR3 reads CATRLAGLGEQYF. The CDR3 nucleotides read TGTGCCACCAGACTAGCGGGATTGGGCGAGCAGTACTTC.

Only a few counts were recorded for this clonotype. J is TRBJ2-4 and V is TRBV18; no reliable D call. The DNA matches TRBJ2-7 better at its end, which makes the J call doubtful. Germline-derived CDR1 and CDR2 are KGHSH and LQKENI. This CDR3 contains 10 residues. The CDR3 is CANSGYEQYF. As DNA, the CDR3 is TGTGCCAACTCCGGGTACGAGCAGTACTTC.

This clonotype turned up a few times. The chain employs TRBV7-9 and TRBJ1-4; D is possibly TRBD1 (5 bases). Trimming cost V 6 bases and J 5 bases, with 19 bases left between them. This CDR3 has 16 residues. Germline V gene sequence: CDR1 SEHNR, CDR2 FQNEAQ (reference sequence). CDR3: CASRSPSGGRNEKLFF. CDR3 nucleotide sequence: TGTGCCAGCAGATCCCCCTCGGGGGGACGAAATGAAAAACTGTTTTTT.

The V and J genes are TRBV5-1 and TRBJ2-3; TRBD2 agrees at 9 bases. The trim removed 3 bases at V and 0 bases at J, leaving 8 bases unmatched. CDR3 length: 17 amino acids. Looked up from germline, CDR1 is SGHRS and CDR2 is YFSETQ. The CDR3 spells CASSSGTSWGSTDTQYF. CDR3 in DNA: TGCGCCAGCAGCTCCGGGACTAGCTGGGGAAGCACAGATACGCAGTATTTT.

About this clonotype: At one end the junction does not follow the germline gene, possibly because of a read error. The chain carries TRBV9 and TRBJ2-5, with TRBD1 matching 9 bases. CDR1 SGDLS and CDR2 YYNGEE come from the germline V gene. CDR3 length equals 15 residues. This chain's CDR3 is CACSVEGTGKETQYF. In DNA, the CDR3 is TGTGCCTGCAGCGTAGAAGGGACAGGGAAAGAGACCCAGTACTTC.

The genes are TRBV9 and TRBJ2-2, with TRBD2 as a possible D gene (5 bases). CDR3 length: 16 residues. CDR1 and CDR2 from the germline V gene are SGDLS and YYNGEE. V lost 4 bases and J 0 bases, leaving 13 bases between the germline ends. The CDR3 DNA is TGTGCCAGCAGCCCCATGGCTAGCCCGAACACCGGGGAGCTGTTTTTT. This codes for CASSPMASPNTGELFF.

In its sample, this clonotype was seen a few times. This rearrangement joins TRBV7-2 to TRBJ2-7; a weak D match, TRBD1 (6 bases). Trimming left V 0 bases short and J 2 bases short, with 8 bases between. The CDR3 has 14 amino acids. Germline V gene sequence: CDR1 SGHTA, CDR2 FQGNSA. CDR3 residues: CASSLAGAPYEQYF. CDR3 DNA: TGTGCCAGCAGCTTAGCGGGGGCCCCCTACGAGCAGTACTTC.

This rearrangement joins TRBV7-9 to TRBJ2-3; D is unclear. The V gene's germline CDR1 is SEHNR and CDR2 FQNEAQ (reference sequence). CDR3 length: 14 amino acids. The V gene lost 9 bases and the J gene lost 5 bases, with 18 bases spanning the gap. This CDR3 is CARSTWGSEDTQYF. DNA of the CDR3: TGTGCCAGAAGCACCTGGGGTTCGGAAGATACGCAGTATTTT.

The chain carries TRBV5-6 and TRBJ1-4; D not resolved. The CDR3 has 13 amino acids. CDR1 SGHDT and CDR2 YYEEEE come from the germline V gene. V was cut by 5 bases and J by 10 bases, with 15 bases left in between. This CDR3 reads CASSVGQTGKLFF. CDR3 in DNA: TGTGCCAGCAGTGTCGGGCAGACCGGAAAACTGTTTTTT.

The chain carries TRBV30 and TRBJ2-5; D ambiguous. The end of the DNA is better explained by TRBJ2-1, so the J call may be wrong. CDR3 length: 10 residues. Germline V gene sequence: CDR1 GTSNPN, CDR2 SVGIG (reference sequence). The CDR3 loop reads CAWSTETQFF. In DNA, the CDR3 is TGTGCCTGGAGTACAGAGACCCAGTTCTTC.

A note on this clonotype: Possible read error: a much larger clone is one base away. The CDR3 loop is CGGLQGTYQPQHF. The CDR3 nucleotides are TGCGGTGGACTACAGGGGACTTATCAGCCCCAGCATTTT. The chain has TRBV20-1 and TRBJ1-5, with 7 bases lining up with TRBD1. The CDR3 consists of 13 residues. Germline loops: CDR1 DFQATT, CDR2 SNEGSKA (reference sequence).

With regard to this clonotype: This may be a read error: a much more frequent sequence differs by one nucleotide. The CDR3 reads CASSLGLADSGTQYF. The CDR3 nucleotides read TGCGCCAGCAGCTTGGGGCTAGCGGACTCGGGGACCCAGTACTTC. The chain couples TRBV5-1 to TRBJ2-7; 7 nucleotides line up with TRBD2. The J call may not be correct, given that the DNA end is closer to TRBJ2-5. Germline assignment: CDR1 SGHRS and CDR2 YFSETQ. The CDR3 length is 15 residues.

This clonotype was counted ten times or more. CDR3 amino acids: CASSNMPGYEQFF. The CDR3 DNA reads as TGTGCCAGCAGCAACATGCCCGGCTATGAGCAGTTCTTC. J is TRBJ2-1 and V is TRBV7-2; D unclear. V gave up 5 bases and J gave up 8 bases, with 13 bases separating them. CDR3 length equals 13 residues. Germline V lookup: CDR1 SGHTA, CDR2 FQGNSA.

The V gene is TRBV20-1, the J gene TRBJ2-7; TRBD1 or TRBD2 may be the D gene (6 bases each). Per germline, CDR1 DFQATT and CDR2 SNEGSKA (reference sequence). The V end was cut by 2 bases, the J end by 4 bases, with 21 bases between. The CDR3 covers 16 residues. The CDR3 region is CSARPWGAGLEYEQYF. In DNA form, the CDR3 reads TGCAGTGCTAGACCATGGGGGGCCGGACTGGAATACGAGCAGTACTTC.

V is TRBV6-5 and J is TRBJ2-7, with 8 bases identical to TRBD2. The tail of the sequence fits TRBJ2-5 better, so the J call may be wrong. The V gene's germline CDR1 is MNHEY and CDR2 SVGAGI. The CDR3 length is 15 residues. CDR3 protein: CASSYASAGGETQYF. In DNA, the CDR3 is TGTGCCAGCAGTTACGCAAGCGCGGGAGGCGAGACCCAGTACTTC.

In its sample, this clonotype was seen a few times. The V call is TRBV4-2, the J call TRBJ2-7; tentative D call: TRBD1 (5 bases). Per germline, CDR1 LGHNA and CDR2 YNFKEQ. The length of the CDR3 is 15 residues. V lost 1 base and J lost 3, with 13 bases in between. Here the CDR3 reads CASSQGLQVDYEQYF. In nucleotides, the CDR3 is TGTGCCAGCAGCCAAGGATTACAGGTCGACTACGAGCAGTACTTC.

This clonotype was observed at least ten times. The chain couples TRBV6-6 to TRBJ1-6, with D tentatively TRBD1 (5 bases). Germline V lookup: CDR1 MNHNY, CDR2 SVGAGI (reference sequence). The CDR3 runs to 15 residues. The V end was cut by 8 bases, the J end by 4 bases, with 15 bases between. The CDR3 DNA is TGTGCCAGCGACGGATCAGGGCTTTATAATTCACCCCTCCACTTT. It encodes CASDGSGLYNSPLHF.

This clonotype was counted only a few times. The chain links TRBV15 to TRBJ1-1, with 8 bases fitting TRBD1. The CDR3 is 14 residues long. Germline V CDR1 and CDR2: LNHNV, YYDKDF (reference sequence). V lost 2 bases to trimming and J lost 4 bases; unmatched junction nucleotides: 3. The CDR3 DNA reads TGTGCCACCAGCAGAACCGACAGGGGCACTGAAGCTTTCTTT. Translation: CATSRTDRGTEAFF.

This clonotype came up many times. The rearrangement uses TRBV10-3 and TRBJ2-3; D is ambiguous. Trimming took off 0 bases at V and 4 bases at J, with 8 bases between the two ends. CDR1 ENHRY and CDR2 SYGVKD come from the germline V gene. The CDR3 sequence is 14 residues long. The CDR3 DNA sequence: TGTGCCATCAGTGAGTCGGGTGGAGCAGATACGCAGTATTTT. It yields the protein CAISESGGADTQYF.

The DNA of the CDR3 is TGTGCCATCAGGCTAGCGACTGACAATGAGCAGTTCTTC. Translating gives CAIRLATDNEQFF. This chain joins TRBV10-3 and TRBJ2-1, with D possibly matching TRBD2 (6 bases). The V gene's germline CDR1 is ENHRY and CDR2 SYGVKD. CDR3 length equals 13 residues. Trimming removed 6 bases from V and 5 bases from J, with 11 bases in between.

This chain connects TRBV15 to TRBJ1-4; 10 nucleotides agree with TRBD1. Losses at the gene ends were 3 bases for V and 2 bases for J; bases not matched to a gene: 3. Germline CDR1 is LNHNV and CDR2 is YYDKDF (reference sequence). The CDR3 is 16 residues long. This CDR3 reads CATSRDRGATNEKLFF. The CDR3 DNA reads TGTGCCACCAGCAGGGACAGGGGGGCCACTAATGAAAAACTGTTTTTT.

This chain uses TRBV27 with TRBJ2-3, with 8 positions matching TRBD2. Germline V gene data show CDR1 as MNHEY and CDR2 as SMNVEV (reference sequence). The CDR3 totals 15 residues. The V gene end was trimmed by 6 bases and the J gene end by 5 bases; junction bases not matched to a gene: 10. The CDR3 DNA sequence: TGTGCCAGCAGCCACACGGGGGGGAACATAGATACGCAGTATTTT. Amino acid sequence: CASSHTGGNIDTQYF.

This clonotype was recorded only once. This chain uses TRBV7-9 with TRBJ2-5; possible D gene TRBD1, 7 bases. Germline values: CDR1 SEHNR, CDR2 FQNEAQ (reference sequence). The V and J ends lost 5 bases and 11 bases respectively, with 21 bases between them. This CDR3 is built from 14 residues. The chain's CDR3 is CASSPGLSGGEQYF. The CDR3 DNA reads as TGTGCCAGCAGCCCGGGACTCTCAGGGGGTGAGCAGTACTTC.

Ten or more counts support this clonotype. The CDR3 reads CASSPLAGDNQETQYF. CDR3 coding DNA: TGTGCCAGCAGCCCACTAGCGGGGGACAACCAAGAGACCCAGTACTTC. The chain joins TRBV7-7 to TRBJ2-5; 11 bases align to TRBD2. J was trimmed by 0 bases and V by 5 bases; bases with no gene match: 5. CDR3 size: 16 residues. Germline V gives CDR1 SSHAT, CDR2 FNYEAQ (reference sequence).

The chain has TRBV20-1 and TRBJ2-4; no clear D gene. V was trimmed by 2 bases and J by 0 bases, leaving 5 bases between them. Per the germline V gene, CDR1 is DFQATT and CDR2 is SNEGSKA (reference sequence). The CDR3 loop spans 13 amino acids. The CDR3 DNA follows: TGCAGTGCTAGAAACATAGCCAAAAACATTCAGTACTTC. It codes for CSARNIAKNIQYF.

The V and J genes are TRBV6-5 and TRBJ2-2; the D gene could be TRBD1 or TRBD2 (5 bases each). This CDR3 has 14 residues. Germline V gene sequence: CDR1 MNHEY, CDR2 SVGAGI. V gave up 5 bases and J gave up 3 bases, with 10 bases separating them. The CDR3 loop reads CASSPRDDTGELFF. Here the CDR3 DNA reads TGTGCCAGCAGTCCCCGGGACGACACCGGGGAGCTGTTTTTT.

This clonotype has just a few counts. A much more abundant neighbour one base away suggests this may be a read error. V and J are TRBV5-5 and TRBJ2-7, with 11 bases that match TRBD1. The V segment lost 0 bases and the J segment 2 bases; nucleotides outside the gene matches: 1. Germline V gives CDR1 SGHKS, CDR2 YYEKEE (reference sequence). The CDR3 totals 15 residues. The CDR3 bases are TGTGCCAGCAGCTTGGAGGGACAGGGGGCCTACGAGCAGTACTTC. The encoded protein is CASSLEGQGAYEQYF.

The rearrangement uses TRBV12-3 or TRBV12-4 and TRBJ1-1, with a weak D call TRBD1 (6 bases). This CDR3 region has 18 residues. Trimming pared 5 bases from V and 1 base from J, leaving 23 bases between. The CDR3 protein is CASSPSGTFPRGNTEAFF. CDR3 bases: TGTGCCAGCAGTCCCTCCGGGACATTCCCAAGGGGGAACACTGAAGCTTTCTTT.

V usage is TRBV7-2 and J usage is TRBJ1-1; the match to TRBD1 covers 7 bases. The CDR3 covers 14 residues. Trimming took 2 bases from V and 7 from J; bases not matched to a gene: 7. Germline CDR1 is SGHTA and CDR2 is FQGNSA. The CDR3 reads CASSLTQGRNEAFF. The CDR3 DNA follows: TGTGCCAGCAGCTTAACACAGGGGAGAAATGAAGCTTTCTTT.

CDR3 coding DNA: TGTGCCAGCAGCCAAGATAGTGGACAGGGGGACAATGAGCAGTTCTTC. As protein: CASSQDSGQGDNEQFF. V is TRBV4-2 and J is TRBJ2-1; the match to TRBD1 covers 10 bases. With V trimmed by 0 bases and J by 5 bases, 4 bases remained unmatched. The germline gives CDR1 LGHNA, CDR2 YNFKEQ. This CDR3 spans 16 amino acids.